Reported below is one T cell receptor beta chain. The data originate from a study of shared T cell receptors in the human thymus. Sequencing was performed with immunoSEQ multiplex PCR; in TCRdb, only in-frame clones are kept and a portion is missing. The data contain 700,000 or so clones, approximately 85% of them singletons. This CDR3 has 16 amino acids. V was shortened by 0 bases and J by 1 base, with 10 bases between the two germline ends. CDR1 and CDR2 (germline): MGHRA, YSYEKL. The data were also submitted as part of a second study, on human thymus T cells. That work adds: It was healthy Finnish infants having corrective surgery for congenital heart defects who were the donors. Resections were taken during corrective heart surgery, and the thymus tissue came from these. As related research reported, thymic repertoires overlapped highly among unrelated individuals.

The sequence was collected from a girl younger than two with a congenital heart defect. Sample: thymocytes. The J gene is TRBJ2-1, the V gene TRBV4-1; no clear D gene. The chain's CDR3 is CASSQDSSESYNEQFF. For the CDR3, the DNA is TGCGCCAGCAGCCAAGATTCCAGCGAGTCCTACAATGAGCAGTTCTTC.